This record looks at one T cell receptor (beta chain) sequence and its context. Deletions cut 0 bases from V and 5 bases from J, with 11 bases between. Germline lookup yields CDR1 SEHNR and CDR2 FQNEAQ (reference sequence). The CDR3 extends over 14 amino acids. This sample was taken from a study of control samples from healthy donors and cancer patients. Measured with immunoSEQ multiplex PCR; TCRdb has only the in-frame clones, and not every one. Among over 150,000 clones listed, 75% to 95% were seen once. The TCR comes from a woman in her thirties or forties in good health. The chain employs TRBV7-9 and TRBJ2-7; tentative D call: TRBD2 (6 bases). The sequenced sample consisted of blood. The CDR3 bases are TGTGCCAGCAGCTTAGCGGGGGGAAGGAACGAGCAGTACTTC. This translates into CASSLAGGRNEQYF.